The 15 T cell receptor beta chains reported below all come from one sample, sequenced in a study of cytomegalovirus exposure and HLA in healthy donors. The PCR was carried out with 60 Vbeta primers and 13 Jbeta primers. The data were produced by immunoSEQ multiplex PCR, yet TCRdb's version contains in-frame clones alone and is incomplete. Of hundreds of thousands of clones listed, around 80% are singletons. Sequenced input: PBMCs. Receptors originate from a woman aged 40 to 50 in good health and CMV-seronegative.

The V and J genes are TRBV19 and TRBJ2-5, with 7 bases identical to TRBD1. This CDR3 has 15 amino acids. Per germline, CDR1 LNHDA and CDR2 SQIVND (reference sequence). With 6 bases clipped from V and 1 base from J, the junction kept 8 bases outside the gene matches. The chain's CDR3 is CASRGRAGGQETQYF. CDR3 DNA sequence: TGTGCCAGTAGAGGTCGCGCAGGGGGCCAAGAGACCCAGTACTTC.

The chain carries TRBV4-1 and TRBJ2-1; 8 bases are shared with TRBD1. The ends lost 2 bases at V and 1 base at J; junction bases unmatched: 7. Germline values: CDR1 MGHRA, CDR2 YSYEKL. The CDR3 runs to 17 residues. The DNA of the CDR3 is TGCGCCAGCAGCCAATTGACAGGGGCGGGTTCCTACAATGAGCAGTTCTTC. Its translation is CASSQLTGAGSYNEQFF.

This rearrangement joins TRBV5-1 to TRBJ2-7; a possible D gene is TRBD1 (6 bases). V was trimmed by 2 bases and J by 4 bases, leaving 16 bases between them. CDR3 length equals 15 residues. Germline V gene lookup returns CDR1 SGHRS and CDR2 YFSETQ. This CDR3 reads CASSLSETGKYEQYF. DNA for the CDR3: TGCGCCAGCAGCTTAAGTGAGACAGGCAAGTACGAGCAGTACTTC.

V usage is TRBV9 and J usage is TRBJ1-2; 9 nucleotides align to TRBD1. The CDR3 is 16 residues long. The germline V gene encodes CDR1 SGDLS and CDR2 YYNGEE. V shed 0 bases, J shed 5 bases, and the junction held 8 bases outside the gene matches. The CDR3 here is CASSVALQGALYGYTF. CDR3 DNA: TGTGCCAGCAGCGTAGCACTACAGGGGGCCCTTTATGGCTACACCTTC.

The V gene is TRBV10-2, the J gene TRBJ1-3; perhaps TRBD1 as D (6 bases). The CDR3 has 13 residues. Trimming cost V 8 bases and J 0 bases, with 8 bases left between them. CDR1 WSHSY and CDR2 SAAADI come from the germline V gene. CDR3 loop: CASGGLSGNTIYF. Written as DNA, the CDR3 is TGCGCCAGCGGGGGCCTCTCTGGAAACACCATATATTTT.

This sequence joins TRBV2 and TRBJ2-1, with TRBD1 matching 11 bases. Germline CDR1 reads SNHLY; CDR2 reads FYNNEI. The CDR3 extends over 14 amino acids. The trim removed 6 bases at V and 7 bases at J, leaving 5 bases unmatched. The CDR3: CASSGQGARNEQFF. For the CDR3, the DNA is TGTGCCAGCAGCGGACAGGGGGCTAGGAATGAGCAGTTCTTC.

CDR3 nucleotide sequence: TGCGCCAGCGGGGGGGTTAGCACAGATACGCAGTATTTT. It codes for CASGGVSTDTQYF. The rearrangement links TRBV10-2 to TRBJ2-3; 7 positions match TRBD2. Losses at the gene ends were 8 bases for V and 0 bases for J; bases not matched to a gene: 2. CDR1 WSHSY and CDR2 SAAADI come from the germline V gene. The CDR3 is 13 amino acids.

This clone was seen a single time. The chain is built from TRBV14 and TRBJ2-2; D gene unclear. Trimming took off 0 bases at V and 2 bases at J, with 4 bases between the two ends. There are 14 residues in the CDR3. Germline V CDR1 and CDR2: SGHDN, FVKESK. CDR3 bases: TGTGCCAGCAGCCAAGACTTTAACACCGGGGAGCTGTTTTTT. This encodes CASSQDFNTGELFF.

The V and J genes are TRBV6-5 and TRBJ2-7; D is perhaps TRBD1 (6 bases). Trimming stripped 2 bases from V and 4 bases from J, with 18 bases between. This CDR3 contains 16 residues. CDR1 and CDR2 from the germline V gene are MNHEY and SVGAGI. The CDR3 DNA reads TGTGCCAGCAGTTACGACCCGGGACATGTTATATACGAGCAGTACTTC. Its translation is CASSYDPGHVIYEQYF.

CDR3 loop: CASSKASGGNEQFF. The CDR3 DNA follows: TGTGCCAGCTCAAAGGCTAGCGGGGGGAATGAGCAGTTCTTC. The chain joins TRBV7-9 to TRBJ2-1; 11 nucleotides match TRBD2. CDR3 size: 14 residues. Trimming took 8 bases from V and 7 from J; bases not matched to a gene: 7. Germline V gives CDR1 SEHNR, CDR2 FQNEAQ (reference sequence).

The chain combines TRBV18 with TRBJ2-7; TRBD2 matches at 8 bases. CDR3 size: 15 residues. V trimming: 6 bases; J trimming: 4 bases; junction bases outside the gene matches: 11. Germline V gives CDR1 KGHSH, CDR2 LQKENI. Here the CDR3 DNA reads TGTGCCAGCTCCCCGCGGCTAGCGGGTGGATACGAGCAGTACTTC. Translation: CASSPRLAGGYEQYF.

This rearrangement joins TRBV4-2 to TRBJ2-1, with TRBD2 identical over 11 bases. The CDR3 extends over 18 amino acids. Germline assignment: CDR1 LGHNA and CDR2 YNFKEQ. Losses at the gene ends were 4 bases for V and 5 bases for J; bases not matched to a gene: 13. CDR3 sequence (DNA): TGTGCCAGCAGCCTCTCACCTACCGGGACTAGCGGCAACAATGAGCAGTTCTTC. Its protein is CASSLSPTGTSGNNEQFF.

The chain has TRBV7-2 and TRBJ2-3; D call uncertain. V was clipped by 0 bases and J by 6 bases, with 7 bases between them. The CDR3 consists of 13 residues. Germline V gene sequence: CDR1 SGHTA, CDR2 FQGNSA. This chain's CDR3 is CASSLAPRDTQYF. Written as DNA, the CDR3 is TGTGCCAGCAGCTTAGCCCCTAGGGATACGCAGTATTTT.

The V gene is TRBV18, the J gene TRBJ2-3; tentatively, D is TRBD1 (5 bases). CDR3 length equals 13 residues. V lost 1 base, J lost 3 bases, and 5 bases lay in between. Germline-derived CDR1 and CDR2 are KGHSH and LQKENI. The CDR3 DNA reads as TGTGCCAGCTCACCACAGGGGACAGATACGCAGTATTTT. The encoded protein is CASSPQGTDTQYF.

This rearrangement joins TRBV10-2 to TRBJ2-7, with a weak D call TRBD2 (7 bases). The germline CDR1 and CDR2 sequences are WSHSY and SAAADI. Trimming removed 4 bases at V and 6 bases at J, with 16 bases between. The CDR3 extends over 14 amino acids. The CDR3: CASSGGAGALEQYF. DNA for the CDR3: TGCGCCAGCAGTGGAGGGGCGGGGGCGCTCGAGCAGTACTTC.